What follows describes a single TCR beta chain. Its target is unknown. The sample originates from a study of blood T cells in healthy people across ages. Findings and limits, study-wide: A conclusive naive versus antigen-experienced comparison was prevented by the unsorted PBMCs.

The ends were cut back, 2 bases at V and 2 bases at J, with 12 bases in the middle. This CDR3 has 15 residues. Germline CDR1 is SGDLS and CDR2 is YYNGEE. Caucasian, healthy and from Russia, the donors were aged between 6 and 90. A sample-barcoded 5' primer and a J-beta primer mix were used in a second PCR of about 6 to 12 cycles. One entry per CDR3 protein, called by TCRdb with MiXCR from the 5' RACE reads. The sample contains around 1,700,000 distinct CDR3 sequences, over 25% of which appear only once. The sequence came from a woman aged 25 to 39 in good health. Sequenced: blood. V and J are TRBV9 and TRBJ2-3; D uncertain. The CDR3 bases are TGTGCCAGCAGCGTTAACTCAGTTTCCACAGATACGCAGTATTTT. Translation: CASSVNSVSTDTQYF.